This TCR beta chain was identified during a study of CD8 T cells in Susac syndrome. Study summary: Active disease was present in about 6 of the sequenced Susac syndrome patients, whereas roughly 8 of them were in remission.

Of note for this clonotype: Its antigen is undetermined.

Trimming pared 7 bases from V and 1 base from J, leaving 13 bases between. There are 14 residues in the CDR3. Germline CDR1 and CDR2: LGHDT and YNNKEL (reference sequence). General study findings and limits: No clonal expansion appeared among CD4+ T cells in Susac patients.

RNA, at 0.5 to 1 ug, was reverse transcribed with random hexamers. TCRdb called the immunoSEQ multiplex PCR reads again in MiXCR, with one record for every CDR3 protein. The sample includes under 150,000 distinct CDR3 sequences, 95% seen only once; the top ten take approximately 0.08%. Sequencing of TCR beta drew on CD8+ and CD4+ T cells from blood. Diagnostic criteria for definite or probable disease, in their recently defined form, were met by the patients with Susac syndrome. This sequence was found in a human donor with Susac syndrome. Sequencing was done on a sample of CD4+ T cells from PBMCs. The chain combines TRBV3-1 with TRBJ1-1; D is possibly TRBD1 (5 bases). The CDR3 DNA reads as TGTGCCAGCACCAGGCAGGGTCGGAACACTGAAGCTTTCTTT. As protein: CASTRQGRNTEAFF.